Listed below are T cell receptor beta chains from one sample, sequenced in a study of shared clonotypes between healthy human individuals. The repertoire was sequenced with immunoSEQ multiplex PCR; TCRdb's copy has only in-frame clones and lacks some. The sample carries some 2,500,000 clones, just under 95% recorded once. Sequenced input: naive CD4+ T cells from PBMCs. These receptors all stem from a man between 18 and 35 years old in good health. Some clones in this sample may be carry-over from other donors' samples. The CDR3 runs from the conserved cysteine through the conserved F or W. The D gene is left open where the match is weak. Clone size is given for some rows only: seen once, a few or many times, or a class if the clone is expanded.

>-|TRBV7-8|TRBD2|TRBJ2-5
CASSLGGLAAEGETQYF
TGTGCCAGCAGCTTGGGCGGACTAGCGGCGGAAGGAGAGACCCAGTACTTC
>once|TRBV29-1|-|TRBJ2-3
CSVGGAAADTQYF
TGCAGCGTAGGGGGAGCTGCAGCAGATACGCAGTATTTT
>-|TRBV5-8|TRBD1|TRBJ1-4
CASSLVTGGNEKLFF
TGTGCCAGCAGCTTGGTGACAGGGGGTAATGAAAAACTGTTTTTT
>-|TRBV11-3|-|TRBJ2-3
CASSLAASTDTQYF
TGTGCCAGCAGCTTAGCGGCTAGCACAGATACGCAGTATTTT
>-|TRBV4-1|-|TRBJ1-4
CASSQGSTGGNEKLFF
TGCGCCAGCAGCCAAGGTTCGACAGGAGGTAATGAAAAACTGTTTTTT
>-|TRBV19|-|TRBJ1-5
CASGRGNQPQHF
TGTGCCAGTGGACGGGGCAATCAGCCCCAGCATTTT
>-|TRBV5-1|-|TRBJ2-3
CASKAPGLSTDTQYF
TGCGCCAGTAAGGCCCCGGGACTCAGCACAGATACGCAGTATTTT
>-|TRBV2|TRBD2|TRBJ2-7
CASRGLTSGSYEQYF
TGTGCCAGCAGGGGCCTGACTAGCGGGAGCTACGAGCAGTACTTC
>-|TRBV6-1|-|TRBJ2-3
CASSVGGSTDTQYF
TGTGCCAGCAGTGTGGGCGGATCCACAGATACGCAGTATTTT
>-|TRBV30|-|TRBJ2-5
CAWSVGLAGETQYF
TGTGCCTGGAGTGTTGGCCTAGCAGGGGAGACCCAGTACTTC
>-|TRBV6-1|-|TRBJ2-5
CASQEETQYF
TGTGCCAGCCAGGAAGAGACCCAGTACTTC
>-|TRBV5-1|-|TRBJ1-2
CASSPRAGTYGYTF
TGCGCCAGCAGCCCGAGGGCGGGGACCTATGGCTACACCTTC
>-|TRBV27|TRBD2|TRBJ2-7
CASSSRIAGASYEQYF
TGTGCCAGCAGTTCCCGAATAGCGGGGGCTTCCTACGAGCAGTACTTC
>-|TRBV7-6|-|TRBJ2-3
CASSLERRDTQYF
TGTGCCAGCAGCTTAGAGCGGAGGGATACGCAGTATTTT
>-|TRBV28|TRBD1|TRBJ1-1
CASSETGDNPKF
TGTGCCAGCAGTGAGACAGGGGACAACCCAAAATTT
>-|TRBV7-3|TRBD2|TRBJ2-1
CASSPSGSRYNEQFF
TGTGCCAGCAGCCCCAGCGGGAGTAGGTACAATGAGCAGTTCTTC
>once|TRBV11-2|-|TRBJ2-6
CASSLLSSPGANVLTF
TGTGCCAGCAGCTTATTGAGCAGTCCTGGGGCCAACGTCCTGACTTTC
>-|TRBV28|TRBD2|TRBJ2-1
CASSRGILAGGPVHNEQFF
TGTGCCAGCAGTCGGGGGATACTAGCGGGAGGGCCTGTCCACAATGAGCAGTTCTTC
>-|TRBV6-1|-|TRBJ2-4
CASSEIGNLAKNIQYF
TGTGCCAGCAGTGAGATAGGGAATTTAGCCAAAAACATTCAGTACTTC
>-|TRBV5-1|-|TRBJ2-1
CASSEPGHIYNEQFF
TGCGCCAGCAGCGAGCCGGGACACATTTACAATGAGCAGTTCTTC
>-|TRBV15|-|TRBJ1-5
CATSSSGFGQPQHF
TGTGCCACCAGCAGCTCGGGATTTGGACAGCCCCAGCATTTT
>-|TRBV18|TRBD2|TRBJ2-7
CASSRGAGVTSGITYEQYF
TGTGCCAGCTCACGCGGTGCAGGGGTGACTAGCGGGATTACCTACGAGCAGTACTTC
>-|TRBV12-5|TRBD1|TRBJ2-7
CASGLVYDTGGAGEQYF
TGTGCTAGTGGTTTGGTATATGATACAGGGGGCGCGGGCGAGCAGTACTTC
>-|TRBV30|-|TRBJ2-1
CAWSVPLRHPRSSYNEQFF
TGTGCCTGGAGTGTTCCCCTTCGACATCCCCGTAGCTCCTACAATGAGCAGTTCTTC
>-|TRBV5-1|TRBD2|TRBJ2-1
CASSLVLAEHYNEQFF
TGCGCCAGCAGCTTGGTTCTAGCGGAGCATTACAATGAGCAGTTCTTC
>-|TRBV6-5|TRBD1|TRBJ2-7
CASSGTVHEQYF
TGTGCCAGCAGTGGGACAGTCCACGAGCAGTACTTC
>-|TRBV29-1|-|TRBJ2-2
CSVSSTGELFF
TGCAGCGTGAGCTCCACCGGGGAGCTGTTTTTT
>-|TRBV7-3|TRBD1|TRBJ1-2
CASSSGQGYGYTF
TGTGCCAGCAGCTCTGGACAGGGTTACGGCTACACCTTC
>-|TRBV2|TRBD1|TRBJ2-7
CASSEAVRQGDMNEQYF
TGTGCCAGCAGTGAAGCGGTAAGACAGGGGGATATGAACGAGCAGTACTTC
>-|TRBV28|-|TRBJ1-2
CASSRGSTPGYGYTF
TGTGCCAGCAGTCGGGGCTCGACCCCGGGCTATGGCTACACCTTC
>-|TRBV5-5|-|TRBJ2-7
CASSFGWEGAYEQYF
TGTGCCAGCAGCTTTGGATGGGAGGGGGCCTACGAGCAGTACTTC
>-|TRBV6-5|TRBD2|TRBJ2-3
CASSYTGGGTNTQYF
TGTGCCAGCAGTTACACGGGAGGGGGTACTAATACGCAGTATTTT
>-|TRBV15|-|TRBJ2-3
CATSRGTDTQYF
TGTGCCACCAGCAGGGGGACAGATACGCAGTATTTT
>-|TRBV7-2|-|TRBJ2-7
CASSFLREASYEQYF
TGTGCCAGCAGCTTCCTCAGGGAGGCTTCCTACGAGCAGTACTTC
>few|TRBV5-1|-|TRBJ1-1
CASRVSPGGGNTEAFF
TGCGCCAGCAGGGTTTCTCCGGGCGGAGGGAACACTGAAGCTTTCTTT
>-|TRBV5-6|TRBD1|TRBJ1-2
CASSFRDRNYGYTF
TGTGCCAGCAGCTTCCGGGACAGAAACTATGGCTACACCTTC
>-|TRBV5-1|TRBD1|TRBJ1-3
CASSLVGQGSGNTIYF
TGCGCCAGCAGCTTGGTGGGACAGGGATCGGGGAACACCATATATTTT
>once|TRBV28|-|TRBJ2-2
CASSLSAGELFF
TGTGCCAGCAGTTTATCAGCTGGGGAGCTGTTTTTT
>-|TRBV7-9|-|TRBJ1-1
CASSQNTEAFF
TGTGCCAGCAGCCAAAACACTGAAGCTTTCTTT
>-|TRBV19|-|TRBJ1-2
CATHRRRGHGYTF
TGTGCCACCCACCGACGGAGGGGCCATGGCTACACCTTC
>-|TRBV5-1|TRBD2|TRBJ2-7
CASAPGSGSYEQYF
TGCGCCAGCGCCCCTGGGAGCGGGAGCTACGAGCAGTACTTC